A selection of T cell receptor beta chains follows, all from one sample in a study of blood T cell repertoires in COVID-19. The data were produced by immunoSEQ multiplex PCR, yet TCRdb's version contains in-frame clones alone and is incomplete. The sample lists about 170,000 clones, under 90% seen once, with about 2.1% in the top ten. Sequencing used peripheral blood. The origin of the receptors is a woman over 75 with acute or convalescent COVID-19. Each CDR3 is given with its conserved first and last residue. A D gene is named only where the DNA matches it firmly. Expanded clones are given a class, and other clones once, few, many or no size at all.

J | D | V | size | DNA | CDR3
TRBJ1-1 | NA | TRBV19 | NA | TGTGCCAGTGGACGCAGGGGGAACACTGAAGCTTTCTTT | CASGRRGNTEAFF
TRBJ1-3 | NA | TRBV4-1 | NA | TGCGCCAGCAGCCAAGATGAGGGAGCTGGAAACACCATATATTTT | CASSQDEGAGNTIYF
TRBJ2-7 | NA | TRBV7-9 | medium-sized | TGTGCCAGCACCTCACCCGCGGCCCGTGGCGAGCAGTACTTC | CASTSPAARGEQYF
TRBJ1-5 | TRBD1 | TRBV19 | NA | TGTGCCAGTACCGGGACAGCTTCTCGTTTCAATCAGCCCCAGCATTTT | CASTGTASRFNQPQHF
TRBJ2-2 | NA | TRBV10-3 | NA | TGTGCCATCAGAGAAGGGGTCGGGTCCACCGGGGAGCTGTTTTTT | CAIREGVGSTGELFF
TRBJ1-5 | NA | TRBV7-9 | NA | TGTGCCAGCAGCCAAGAGGTGGGGGGATCTAATCAGCCCCAGCATTTT | CASSQEVGGSNQPQHF
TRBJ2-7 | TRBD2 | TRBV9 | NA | TGTGCCAGCAGCGTAGACCCAGCGGGAGGGTCTCAGCAGTACTTC | CASSVDPAGGSQQYF
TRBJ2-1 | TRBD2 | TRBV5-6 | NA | TGTGCCAGCAGCTTTGGGACTAGCAAGGGTGAGCAGTTCTTC | CASSFGTSKGEQFF
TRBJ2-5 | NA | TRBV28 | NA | TGTGCCAGCAGCCTAGACAGGTCCCAAGAGACCCAGTACTTC | CASSLDRSQETQYF
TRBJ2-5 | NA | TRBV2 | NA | TGTGCCAGCAGTGAATCAACAGGGCCAGAGACCCAGTACTTC | CASSESTGPETQYF
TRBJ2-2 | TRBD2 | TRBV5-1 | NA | TGCGCCAGCAGCCCGGGACTAGCTGCCACCGGGGAGCTGTTTTTT | CASSPGLAATGELFF
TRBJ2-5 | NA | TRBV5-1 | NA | TGCGCCAGCAGCGGCCCGGGTCGGGAGACCCAGTACTTC | CASSGPGRETQYF
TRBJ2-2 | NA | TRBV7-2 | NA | TGTGCCAGCAGCGTAATAACGTTCCGGCTGGTGGGAGCTGTTTTT | CASSVITFRLVGAVF
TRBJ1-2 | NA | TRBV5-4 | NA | TGTGCCAGCAGCTTTGATACGGGGAGGGGGTTCCTCACCTTC | CASSFDTGRGFLTF
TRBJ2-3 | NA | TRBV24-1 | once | TGTGCCACCAGTGATGCAACCGGGACAAGTGATACGCAGTATTTT | CATSDATGTSDTQYF
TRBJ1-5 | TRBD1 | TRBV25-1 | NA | TGTGCCAGCAGCCAGACAGGGCGCAATCAGCCCCAGCATTTT | CASSQTGRNQPQHF
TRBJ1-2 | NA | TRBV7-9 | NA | TGTGCCAGCACCGAGGGGGGGCTTTCCCACTTCGGCTACACCTTC | CASTEGGLSHFGYTF